Below are 11 T cell receptor beta chains sequenced from a single sample in a study of T-cell memory formation after mild COVID-19. MiXCR, run by TCRdb on the 5' RACE reads, gives a single entry per CDR3 protein. The sample has some 330,000 distinct CDR3 sequences, around 21% seen once. Source material: PBMCs or a T cell subset sorted from them (not recorded which). The receptor set was obtained from an adult woman who had mild COVID-19 (a few samples of this study predate the infection). Cell type and time point are not known.

This CDR3 reads CASSLGLREDSNLFF. In DNA form, the CDR3 reads TGTGCCAGCAGCTTAGGCCTAAGGGAGGACAGCAACCTTTTCTTT. This chain joins TRBV13 and TRBJ1-1, with a weak D call TRBD1 (6 bases). The V and J ends lost 0 bases and 13 bases respectively, with 21 bases between them. The CDR3 totals 15 residues. Germline CDR1 is PRHDT and CDR2 is FYEKMQ (reference sequence). Complete variable domain (other parts from reference TRBV13 and TRBJ1-1): AAGVIQSPRHLIKEKRETATLKCYPIPRHDTVYWYQQGPGQDPQFLISFYEKMQSDKGSIPDRFSAQQFSDYHSELNMSSLELGDSALYFCASSLGLREDSNLFFGQGTRLTVV.

This chain joins TRBV24-1 and TRBJ1-2, with D perhaps matching TRBD1 (5 bases). The CDR3 covers 18 residues. Germline V lookup: CDR1 KGHDR, CDR2 SFDVKD. V lost 4 bases and J 1 base, leaving 21 bases between the germline ends. The chain's CDR3 is CATSDSGLNSPNNYGYTF. The DNA for the CDR3 is TGTGCCACCAGTGACTCGGGACTGAATTCTCCTAATAACTATGGCTACACCTTC.

CDR3 nucleotides: TGCGCCAGCAGCTCGGGAGGCAGGGCCCGGGGTGGCTACACCTTC. Translated, it gives CASSSGGRARGGYTF. V gene TRBV5-1 combines with J gene TRBJ1-2, with a tentative D call TRBD1 (5 bases). V lost 3 bases to trimming and J lost 7 bases, with 19 bases between them. The CDR3 contains 15 residues. Germline CDR1 and CDR2: SGHRS and YFSETQ.

The sample holds a few counts of this clonotype. This chain uses TRBV6-1 with TRBJ2-7, with D hard to call. The CDR3 is made up of 12 amino acids. Trimming cost V 0 bases and J 5 bases, with 5 bases left between them. From germline, CDR1 is MNHNS and CDR2 SASEGT. CDR3 DNA sequence: TGTGCCAGCAGTGAAGCCAGAAACGAGCAGTACTTC. Translation gives CASSEARNEQYF.

The rearrangement joins TRBV5-1 to TRBJ1-1, with 8 bases identical to TRBD1. CDR1 is SGHRS, CDR2 YFSETQ, per germline. V trimming: 2 bases; J trimming: 8 bases; junction bases outside the gene matches: 11. CDR3 length equals 15 residues. CDR3 in DNA: TGCGCCAGCAGCTTTTCGGGGGTGCAGGGGGCCGAAGCTTTCTTT. Its protein is CASSFSGVQGAEAFF.

The chain combines TRBV12-3 or TRBV12-4 with TRBJ2-7, with 10 bases lining up with TRBD2. The CDR3 contains 16 residues. J gave up 7 bases and V 5 bases, and 14 bases lay outside the gene matches. The DNA for the CDR3 is TGTGCCAGCAGTCCCGCTAGCGGGGGTGACAAGGGTGAGCAGTACTTC. Amino acids: CASSPASGGDKGEQYF.

The V and J genes are TRBV5-1 and TRBJ2-1; 7 bases match TRBD2. Germline CDR1 SGHRS, CDR2 YFSETQ. Trimming cost V 4 bases and J 6 bases; bases outside gene matches: 4. The length of the CDR3 is 13 residues. The CDR3 DNA reads TGCGCCAGCAGCCCTTGGGGGGGCAATGAGCAGTTCTTC. Its translation is CASSPWGGNEQFF.

This clonotype has a handful of counts. The CDR3 nucleotides read TGTGCCAGCAGCTTAGAGAGCGACAGAGAAGGCTACACCTTC. Its protein is CASSLESDREGYTF. The chain recombines TRBV7-9 with TRBJ1-2; D perhaps matches TRBD1 (5 bases). This CDR3 is built from 14 residues. Germline V CDR1 and CDR2: SEHNR, FQNEAQ (reference sequence). With 1 base removed from V and 8 bases from J, the gap between germline ends came to 14 bases.

The chain couples TRBV20-1 to TRBJ1-5; D not certain. Germline V CDR1 and CDR2: DFQATT, SNEGSKA (reference sequence). This CDR3 comprises 13 residues. V was shortened by 0 bases and J by 7 bases, with 10 bases between the two germline ends. CDR3 DNA sequence: TGCAGTGCTAGAGATCTGGGGAAACAGCCCCAGCATTTT. Translation gives CSARDLGKQPQHF.

V and J are TRBV20-1 and TRBJ2-2; D tentatively reads TRBD1 or TRBD2 (5 bases each). Germline V gives CDR1 DFQATT, CDR2 SNEGSKA (reference sequence). This CDR3 has 13 amino acids. V was cut by 6 bases and J by 1 base, with 9 bases left in between. This CDR3 is CSARDQNTGELFF. The CDR3 DNA reads as TGCAGTGCCCGGGACCAGAACACCGGGGAGCTGTTTTTT.

This clonotype was detected only a few times. The chain joins TRBV5-5 to TRBJ1-2; D is uncertain. CDR3 size: 14 residues. The V and J ends lost 0 bases and 6 bases respectively, with 12 bases between them. The germline CDR1 and CDR2 sequences are SGHKS and YYEKEE (reference sequence). This CDR3 reads CASSLDSLTNGYTF. The CDR3 DNA sequence: TGTGCCAGCAGCTTGGATAGTCTAACGAATGGCTACACCTTC. The full variable domain, rest sourced from reference TRBV5-5 and TRBJ1-2, is DAGVTQSPTHLIKTRGQQVTLRCSPISGHKSVSWYQQVLGQGPQFIFQYYEKEERGRGNFPDRFSARQFPNYSSELNVNALLLGDSALYLCASSLDSLTNGYTFGSGTRLTVV.